The 11 T cell receptor beta chains below come from one sample, sequenced in a study of cytomegalovirus exposure and HLA in healthy donors. 60 Vbeta and 13 Jbeta primers were used in PCR. Generated by immunoSEQ multiplex PCR, the TCRdb table keeps only in-frame clones and is missing some. Of approximately 170,000 clones detected, roughly four fifths appear once; the ten largest clones hold roughly 1.6%. The sequenced sample consisted of PBMCs. The receptors come from a man between 35 and 55 years old in good health and CMV-seronegative.

The V call is TRBV4-2, the J call TRBJ2-1; tentatively, D is TRBD1 (5 bases). The CDR3 is 16 amino acids. CDR1 and CDR2 (germline): LGHNA, YNFKEQ. V was trimmed by 0 bases and J by 3 bases, leaving 12 bases between them. The CDR3 spells CASSQEWGRNYNEQFF. For the CDR3, the DNA is TGTGCCAGCAGCCAAGAATGGGGCCGTAACTACAATGAGCAGTTCTTC.

The genes are TRBV5-1 and TRBJ2-1; 10 nucleotides align to TRBD2. The junction had 3 bases not matched to a gene; V was cut back by 5 bases and J by 4 bases. The length of the CDR3 is 14 residues. CDR1 and CDR2 (germline): SGHRS, YFSETQ. The CDR3 protein is CASRPSGSYNEQFF. Written as DNA, the CDR3 is TGCGCCAGCAGGCCTAGCGGGAGTTACAATGAGCAGTTCTTC.

V is TRBV30 and J is TRBJ2-2; TRBD1 might be the D (5 bases). The CDR3 covers 15 residues. Trimming took off 4 bases at V and 2 bases at J, with 14 bases between the two ends. Germline V CDR1 and CDR2: GTSNPN, SVGIG (reference sequence). The CDR3 coding sequence is TGTGCCTGGATTAGGGGTCATACTAACACCGGGGAGCTGTTTTTT. Protein sequence: CAWIRGHTNTGELFF. Supplemented by reference TRBV30 and TRBJ2-2, the full variable domain reads SQTIHQWPATLVQPVGSPLSLECTVEGTSNPNLYWYRQAAGRGLQLLFYSVGIGQISSEVPQNLSASRPQDRQFILSSKKLLLSDSGFYLCAWIRGHTNTGELFFGEGSRLTVL.

The gene calls are TRBV5-5 and TRBJ2-7; TRBD2 aligns across 13 bases. This CDR3 contains 16 residues. Germline CDR1 SGHKS, CDR2 YYEKEE (reference sequence). V shed 4 bases, J shed 5 bases, and the junction held 9 bases outside the gene matches. The CDR3 sequence: CASSTGTSGNLDEQYF. The CDR3 coding sequence is TGTGCCAGCAGCACCGGGACTAGCGGGAACCTAGACGAGCAGTACTTC. Based on the CDR3 plus reference TRBV5-5 and TRBJ2-7, the full variable domain is DAGVTQSPTHLIKTRGQQVTLRCSPISGHKSVSWYQQVLGQGPQFIFQYYEKEERGRGNFPDRFSARQFPNYSSELNVNALLLGDSALYLCASSTGTSGNLDEQYFGPGTRLTVT.

This clone was observed a few times. This chain joins TRBV18 and TRBJ2-3; the D gene is possibly TRBD2 (6 bases). This CDR3 comprises 16 residues. Germline V gene sequence: CDR1 KGHSH, CDR2 LQKENI. V dropped 3 bases and J dropped 1 base, with 14 bases sitting between them. CDR3 protein: CASSPPGSGRTDTQYF. DNA for the CDR3: TGTGCCAGCTCACCCCCCGGGAGCGGGCGCACAGATACGCAGTATTTT. Together with reference TRBV18 and TRBJ2-3, the CDR3 gives the full variable domain: NAGVMQNPRHLVRRRGQEARLRCSPMKGHSHVYWYRQLPEEGLKFMVYLQKENIIDESGMPKERFSAEFPKEGPSILRIQQVVRGDSAAYFCASSPPGSGRTDTQYFGPGTRLTVL.

The genes are TRBV4-1 and TRBJ2-7; D gene unclear. The germline V gene has CDR1 MGHRA and CDR2 YSYEKL. Trimming stripped 0 bases from V and 6 bases from J, with 9 bases between. This CDR3 is 13 amino acids long. The CDR3 spells CASSQDYGFEQYF. The CDR3 DNA follows: TGCGCCAGCAGCCAAGATTACGGTTTCGAGCAGTACTTC.

The chain combines TRBV28 with TRBJ2-3; 12 bases are a match to TRBD2. Germline lookup yields CDR1 MDHEN and CDR2 SYDVKM. V lost 2 bases to trimming and J lost 9 bases; unmatched junction nucleotides: 12. The CDR3 runs 17 residues. The CDR3 nucleotides are TGTGCCAGCAGTTTAACGCTAGCGGGAGGGCCCCACATAACGCAGTATTTT. Residues: CASSLTLAGGPHITQYF. The whole variable domain, filled in from reference TRBV28 and TRBJ2-3, reads DVKVTQSSRYLVKRTGEKVFLECVQDMDHENMFWYRQDPGLGLRLIYFSYDVKMKEKGDIPEGYSVSREKKERFSLILESASTNQTSMYLCASSLTLAGGPHITQYFGPGTRLTVL.

CDR3 region: CAISESTSPYNEQFF. The CDR3 bases are TGTGCCATCAGTGAGTCGACTTCCCCGTACAATGAGCAGTTCTTC. The chain recombines TRBV10-3 with TRBJ2-1; the D is unclear. The CDR3 loop spans 15 amino acids. V dropped 0 bases and J dropped 4 bases, with 10 bases sitting between them. Germline V lookup: CDR1 ENHRY, CDR2 SYGVKD.

About this clone: The junction departs from germline at one end; a sequencing error may be responsible. The chain recombines TRBV7-9 with TRBJ1-1; 9 nucleotides agree with TRBD1. This CDR3 comprises 15 residues. Germline-derived CDR1 and CDR2 are SEHNR and FQNEAQ (reference sequence). The CDR3 loop is CSSSLEGQGGTEAFF. The CDR3 coding sequence is TGTTCCAGCAGCTTAGAGGGACAGGGTGGCACTGAAGCTTTCTTT. Filled out from reference TRBV7-9 and TRBJ1-1, the complete variable domain reads DTGVSQNPRHKITKRGQNVTFRCDPISEHNRLYWYRQTLGQGPEFLTYFQNEAQLEKSRLLSDRFSAERPKGSFSTLEIQRTEQGDSAMYLCSSSLEGQGGTEAFFGQGTRLTVV.

A few counts support this clone. The chain joins TRBV19 to TRBJ1-5; D gene ambiguous. Deletions cut 2 bases from V and 1 base from J, with 9 bases between. There are 15 residues in the CDR3. Per the germline V gene, CDR1 is LNHDA and CDR2 is SQIVND (reference sequence). CDR3 nucleotide sequence: TGTGCCAGTAGTATACTGCCCGGGAGCAATCAGCCCCAGCATTTT. Protein sequence: CASSILPGSNQPQHF.

The genes are TRBV7-8 and TRBJ1-2, with D tentatively TRBD1 (5 bases). In germline, CDR1 is SGHVS, CDR2 FQNEAQ. The CDR3 has 13 amino acids. V dropped 4 bases and J dropped 7 bases, with 13 bases sitting between them. CDR3 protein: CASSYLTASGYTF. The CDR3 DNA is TGTGCCAGCAGCTACCTGACAGCCTCTGGCTACACCTTC.